These 15 T cell receptor beta chains came from one sample sequenced in a study of blood T cell repertoires in COVID-19. Profiling relied on immunoSEQ multiplex PCR, and the TCRdb table lists in-frame clones only, not all of them. The data hold around 72,000 clones, with 80% to 95% observed a single time. The sample consisted of peripheral blood. Receptors were obtained from a human donor with active COVID-19. The donor label of this sample is uncertain.

The chain's CDR3 is CASRFVRGSEASSSTDTQYF. CDR3 coding DNA: TGTGCAAGTCGCTTCGTCCGAGGGAGCGAGGCTTCATCTAGCACAGATACGCAGTATTTT. The chain couples TRBV12-2 to TRBJ2-3; the table's D call, TRBD2, was not checked against the DNA. TRBV12-2 is designated a pseudogene. The CDR3 loop spans 20 amino acids.

V usage is TRBV7-2 and J usage is TRBJ2-7, with 8 bases fitting TRBD2. Germline V lookup: CDR1 SGHTA, CDR2 FQGNSA. V gave up 4 bases and J gave up 2 bases; unmatched junction bases: 4. This CDR3 region has 14 residues. The CDR3 reads CASSYERGPYEQYF. CDR3 DNA: TGTGCCAGCAGCTACGAGCGGGGGCCCTACGAGCAGTACTTC.

The rearrangement joins TRBV9 to TRBJ1-2; possibly TRBD1 for D (5 bases). Germline-derived CDR1 and CDR2 are SGDLS and YYNGEE. This CDR3 spans 12 amino acids. V lost 0 bases and J lost 6, with 6 bases in between. The CDR3 DNA sequence: TGTGCCAGCAGCGTAGGACAGCATGGCTACACCTTC. This encodes CASSVGQHGYTF. Full variable domain (outside the CDR3, taken from reference TRBV9 and TRBJ1-2): DSGVTQTPKHLITATGQRVTLRCSPRSGDLSVYWYQQSLDQGLQFLIQYYNGEERAKGNILERFSAQQFPDLHSELNLSSLELGDSALYFCASSVGQHGYTFGSGTRLTVV.

This clone has more than one count but fewer than ten. This chain uses TRBV6-4 with TRBJ2-2; possibly TRBD1 for D (5 bases). This CDR3 region has 14 residues. Per the germline V gene, CDR1 is MRHNA and CDR2 is SNTAGT. Trimming stripped 5 bases from V and 0 bases from J, with 7 bases between. The CDR3, as DNA: TGTGCCAGCAGTCGACAGACGAACACCGGGGAGCTGTTTTTT. Amino acids: CASSRQTNTGELFF.

The rearrangement joins TRBV18 to TRBJ2-7; D possibly corresponds to TRBD2 (5 bases). Germline assignment: CDR1 KGHSH and CDR2 LQKENI. V was cut by 4 bases and J by 4 bases, with 14 bases left in between. This CDR3 contains 14 residues. The CDR3 protein is CASSRGSSSYEQYF. DNA of the CDR3: TGTGCCAGCTCACGTGGGTCTAGCTCTTACGAGCAGTACTTC.

This chain links TRBV28 with TRBJ1-5; D gene uncertain. Germline V CDR1 and CDR2: MDHEN, SYDVKM. CDR3 length equals 14 residues. Trimming left V 3 bases short and J 7 bases short, with 13 bases between. The CDR3 region is CASSFSAGGQPQHF. Here the CDR3 DNA reads TGTGCCAGCAGTTTTTCGGCAGGCGGGCAGCCCCAGCATTTT.

This clone was seen a single time. This chain uses TRBV10-3 with TRBJ1-5, with D tentatively TRBD1 (6 bases). Trimming removed 0 bases at V and 5 bases at J, with 11 bases between. CDR1 and CDR2 from the germline V gene are ENHRY and SYGVKD. The CDR3 has 15 amino acids. The chain's CDR3 is CAISESGGAHQPQHF. The DNA of the CDR3 is TGTGCCATCAGTGAGTCGGGGGGGGCCCATCAGCCCCAGCATTTT.

This clone appeared a single time. The chain joins TRBV24-1 to TRBJ2-3; TRBD2 matches at 8 bases. V lost 3 bases, J lost 5 bases, and 12 bases stayed unmatched. Germline V CDR1 and CDR2: KGHDR, SFDVKD. CDR3 size: 17 residues. CDR3 sequence reads: CATSDTLFAGGVDTQYF. The CDR3 nucleotides read TGTGCCACCAGTGATACCCTCTTCGCGGGAGGAGTAGATACGCAGTATTTT.

The chain links TRBV12-3 or TRBV12-4 to TRBJ2-3; D unclear. The V end was cut by 4 bases, the J end by 3 bases, with 5 bases between. This CDR3 has 12 amino acids. The CDR3 is CASSSLTDTQYF. The CDR3 bases are TGTGCCAGCAGTTCCCTGACAGATACGCAGTATTTT.

The rearrangement links TRBV9 to TRBJ2-2; 11 bases map to TRBD2. The germline gives CDR1 SGDLS, CDR2 YYNGEE. V shed 5 bases and J 5 bases; nucleotides not matched to a gene: 8. The CDR3 consists of 16 residues. The CDR3 DNA sequence: TGTGCCAGCAGTGGTAGCGGGAGGGCGTGGACCGGGGAGCTGTTTTTT. It specifies CASSGSGRAWTGELFF.

The chain has TRBV6-5 and TRBJ2-7, with 9 bases matching TRBD1. Looked up from germline, CDR1 is MNHEY and CDR2 is SVGAGI. The junction had 8 bases not matched to a gene; V was cut back by 10 bases and J by 7 bases. This CDR3 is 12 amino acids long. Here the CDR3 reads CATTQGAREQYF. CDR3 nucleotide sequence: TGTGCCACCACACAGGGGGCGCGTGAGCAGTACTTC.

This clone was recorded only once. This chain connects TRBV6-6 to TRBJ1-5; D perhaps matches TRBD1 (6 bases). Germline CDR1 is MNHNY and CDR2 is SVGAGI (reference sequence). V lost 7 bases and J lost 1, with 14 bases in between. This CDR3 comprises 15 residues. Here the CDR3 DNA reads TGTGCCAGCACAGAGGACAGTATCAGCAATCAGCCCCAGCATTTT. It translates to CASTEDSISNQPQHF.

The J gene is TRBJ1-6, the V gene TRBV9; 7 bases fit TRBD1. CDR1 and CDR2 from the germline V gene are SGDLS and YYNGEE. This CDR3 has 14 residues. The V segment lost 2 bases and the J segment 5 bases; nucleotides outside the gene matches: 1. CDR3 DNA sequence: TGTGCCAGCAGCGTGGGACAGAATAATTCACCCCTCCACTTT. Translating gives CASSVGQNNSPLHF.

Only one count was recorded for this clone. The gene calls are TRBV19 and TRBJ2-7; tentative D call: TRBD1 (5 bases). The CDR3 loop spans 14 amino acids. Trimming took 5 bases from V and 0 from J, leaving 11 bases between them. From germline, CDR1 is LNHDA and CDR2 SQIVND (reference sequence). The CDR3 loop reads CASSPPTASYEQYF. In DNA, the CDR3 is TGTGCCAGTAGTCCTCCGACAGCCTCCTACGAGCAGTACTTC.

V usage is TRBV28 and J usage is TRBJ2-7; D unresolved. V was clipped by 5 bases and J by 7 bases, with 9 bases between them. CDR1 is MDHEN, CDR2 SYDVKM, per germline. The CDR3 contains 11 residues. CDR3 loop: CASSIGWEQYF. DNA for the CDR3: TGTGCCAGCAGTATCGGGTGGGAGCAGTACTTC.